The entry that follows covers one TCR beta chain sequence. Its antigen is not known. Individuals having autoimmune disease history or systemic immunosuppression were not enrolled. This sample stems from a study of OX40 agonist ivuxolimab in advanced cancers. Study background: Three patients had partial responses: one hepatocellular carcinoma, two cutaneous melanoma.

This CDR3 comprises 15 residues. From germline, CDR1 is LNHDA and CDR2 SQIVND (reference sequence). V gave up 2 bases and J gave up 3 bases; unmatched junction bases: 5. Here immunoSEQ multiplex PCR was the method, and the copy in TCRdb shows in-frame clones only, minus some. The table has about 62,000 clones, approximately 85% seen once. Study-wide results and caveats: In CD8+ T cells, expanded clones were on average more numerous than in CD4+.

V gene TRBV19 combines with J gene TRBJ1-1; 8 positions agree with TRBD1. The sample in question was CD4+ or CD8+ T cells sorted from blood, obtained in a trial of the OX40 agonist ivuxolimab. The sequence was obtained from an adult with an advanced solid tumor such as melanoma, head and neck, liver or kidney cancer. The CDR3 loop reads CASSIQQGVYTEAFF. CDR3 nucleotide sequence: TGTGCCAGTAGTATACAACAGGGGGTCTACACTGAAGCTTTCTTT.